The entry that follows covers one T cell receptor beta chain sequence. Its antigen is still unknown. This record belongs to a study of cytomegalovirus exposure and HLA in healthy donors. Study-level points and caveats: Later work found most CMV-associated TCR beta chains apparently HLA-restricted. The presence/absence work took it that sequencing depth was about the same across donors.

Those who donated were healthy bone marrow donors. These donors counted as nominally healthy when sampled, but unrecorded immune exposures were likely. 60 Vbeta and 13 Jbeta primers were used in PCR. Sequencing used immunoSEQ multiplex PCR; TCRdb keeps in-frame clones, though not all of them. The data show 130,000 to 150,000 clones, around 82% seen once. The TCR comes from a man aged 35-49 years in good health and CMV-seropositive. Sequencing was done on a sample of PBMCs.

The CDR3 DNA follows: TGTGCCAGCAGTGGACGGGGAATTGGTCAGCCCCAGCATTTT. This sequence encodes CASSGRGIGQPQHF. The V gene is TRBV6-1, the J gene TRBJ1-5; D is unresolved. The CDR3 is 14 residues long. Germline CDR1 reads MNHNS; CDR2 reads SASEGT. The V and J ends lost 4 bases and 6 bases respectively, with 13 bases between them.